This TCR beta chain was observed in a study of patients and donors after allogeneic stem cell transplantation. TCRdb used MiXCR to reprocess the RT-PCR reads, holding one entry per CDR3 protein. Of about a million distinct CDR3 sequences listed, more than 15% are singletons. The length of the CDR3 is 16 residues. The chain links TRBV21-1 to TRBJ2-3; the table assigns TRBD1, which was not confirmed against the DNA. TRBV21-1 is a pseudogene segment. Sequenced: blood, either unsorted or a sorted T cell fraction (not recorded which). This TCR derives from a human donor who was either an allogeneic HSCT recipient or a stem cell or donor lymphocyte infusion donor (not recorded which). It is not recorded whose cells these are; they may come from a transplant donor. CDR3 region: CASSLRTGPLADTQYF. CDR3 in DNA: TGTGCCAGCAGCCTCCGGACAGGCCCCTTGGCAGATACGCAGTATTTT.